Reported below is one TCR beta chain. Antigen specificity is unknown. This sample was taken from a study of T cells in Graves' hyperthyroidism and ophthalmopathy. TCR beta CDR3 regions were amplified from RNA. Primed by the HTBI set, a first-round RT-PCR was run on the TCR CDR3. TCRdb reanalysed the multiplex PCR reads using MiXCR and keeps one entry per CDR3 protein. The sample lists 800,000 or so distinct CDR3 sequences; more than 30% were seen once. Study conclusions and caveats: In the blood, most expanded thyroid clonotypes above 0.001 appeared as well.

There are 14 residues in the CDR3. The V gene's germline CDR1 is KGHDR and CDR2 SFDVKD. Trimming took 10 bases from V and 5 from J; bases not matched to a gene: 10. The clonotype was recovered from a young man with Graves' hyperthyroidism. The chain couples TRBV24-1 to TRBJ1-5; 7 bases fit TRBD1. The source material was blood. CDR3 protein: CATGGNTYDQPQHF. CDR3 bases: TGTGCCACAGGGGGCAACACATACGATCAGCCCCAGCATTTT.